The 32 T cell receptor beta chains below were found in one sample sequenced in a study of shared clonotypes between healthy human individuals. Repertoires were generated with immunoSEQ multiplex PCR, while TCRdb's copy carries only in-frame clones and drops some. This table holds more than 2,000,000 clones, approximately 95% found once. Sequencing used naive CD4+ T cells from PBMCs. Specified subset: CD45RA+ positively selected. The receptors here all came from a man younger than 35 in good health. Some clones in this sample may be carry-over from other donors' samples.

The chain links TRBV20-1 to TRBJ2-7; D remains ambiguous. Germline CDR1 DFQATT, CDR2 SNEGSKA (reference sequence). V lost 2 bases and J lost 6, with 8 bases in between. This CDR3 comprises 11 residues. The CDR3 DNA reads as TGCAGTGCTAGACGCCGTGGCGAGCAGTACTTC. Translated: CSARRRGEQYF.

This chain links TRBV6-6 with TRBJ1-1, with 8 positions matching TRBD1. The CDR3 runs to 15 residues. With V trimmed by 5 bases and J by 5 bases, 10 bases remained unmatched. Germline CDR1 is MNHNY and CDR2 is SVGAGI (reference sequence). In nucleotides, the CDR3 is TGTGCCAGCAGTCAGCAGGGGGCGGCGGGAACTGAAGCTTTCTTT. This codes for CASSQQGAAGTEAFF.

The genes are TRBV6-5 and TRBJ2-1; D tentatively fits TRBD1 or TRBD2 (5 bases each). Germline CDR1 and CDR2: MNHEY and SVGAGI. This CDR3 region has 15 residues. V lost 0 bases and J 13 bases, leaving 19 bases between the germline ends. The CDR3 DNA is TGTGCCAGCAGTTACTCACCTGACAGCCCTGAGGGTCAGTTCTTC. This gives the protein CASSYSPDSPEGQFF.

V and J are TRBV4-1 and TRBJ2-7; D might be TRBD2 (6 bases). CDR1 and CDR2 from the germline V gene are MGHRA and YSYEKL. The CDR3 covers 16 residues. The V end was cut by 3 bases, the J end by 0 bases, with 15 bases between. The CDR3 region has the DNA TGCGCCAGCAGCCAGTTCCTGGGACTGAGCTCCTACGAGCAGTACTTC. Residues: CASSQFLGLSSYEQYF.

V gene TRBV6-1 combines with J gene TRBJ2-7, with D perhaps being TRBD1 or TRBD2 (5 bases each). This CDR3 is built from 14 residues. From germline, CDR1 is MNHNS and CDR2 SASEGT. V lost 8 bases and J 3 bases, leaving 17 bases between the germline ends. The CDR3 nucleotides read TGTGCCAGCGAGGGCCAGGGTGGTATCTACGAGCAGTACTTC. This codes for CASEGQGGIYEQYF.

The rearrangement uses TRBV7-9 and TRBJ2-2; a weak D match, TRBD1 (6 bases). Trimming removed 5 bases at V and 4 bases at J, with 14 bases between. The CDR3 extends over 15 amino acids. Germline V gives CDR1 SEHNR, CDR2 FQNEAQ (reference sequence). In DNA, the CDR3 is TGTGCCAGCAGCCAGGGGAGCAGGGCCACCGGGGAGCTGTTTTTT. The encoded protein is CASSQGSRATGELFF.

Here the CDR3 DNA reads TGTGCCAGCAGCCCCCTCCTATGGGCTGGCTACACCTTC. This gives the protein CASSPLLWAGYTF. This chain connects TRBV5-4 to TRBJ1-2, with D unclear. Germline assignment: CDR1 SGHNT and CDR2 YYREEE (reference sequence). Trimming removed 4 bases at V and 7 bases at J, with 14 bases between. The CDR3 contains 13 residues. The full variable domain, rest sourced from reference TRBV5-4 and TRBJ1-2, is ETGVTQSPTHLIKTRGQQVTLRCSSQSGHNTVSWYQQALGQGPQFIFQYYREEENGRGNFPPRFSGLQFPNYSSELNVNALELDDSALYLCASSPLLWAGYTFGSGTRLTVV.

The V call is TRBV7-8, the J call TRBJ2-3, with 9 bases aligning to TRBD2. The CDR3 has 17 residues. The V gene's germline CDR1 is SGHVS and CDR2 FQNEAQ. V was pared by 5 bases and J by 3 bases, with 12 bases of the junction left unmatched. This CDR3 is CASSPSRGSGRTDTQYF. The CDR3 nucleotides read TGTGCCAGCAGCCCATCCCGGGGTAGCGGGAGAACAGATACGCAGTATTTT.

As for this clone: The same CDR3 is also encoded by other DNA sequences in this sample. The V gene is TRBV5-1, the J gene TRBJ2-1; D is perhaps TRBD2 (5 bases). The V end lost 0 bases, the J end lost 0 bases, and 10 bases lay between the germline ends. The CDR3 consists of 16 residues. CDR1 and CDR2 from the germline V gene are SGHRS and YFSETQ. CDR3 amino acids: CASSLVLASSYNEQFF. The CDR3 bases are TGCGCCAGCAGCTTGGTCCTAGCAAGCTCCTACAATGAGCAGTTCTTC.

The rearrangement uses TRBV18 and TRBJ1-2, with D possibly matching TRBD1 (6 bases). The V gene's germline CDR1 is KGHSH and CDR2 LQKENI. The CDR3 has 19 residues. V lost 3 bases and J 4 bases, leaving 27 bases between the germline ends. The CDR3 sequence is CASSPQADRYGGLIYGYTF. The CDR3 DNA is TGTGCCAGCTCACCCCAGGCAGACAGGTACGGCGGCTTGATCTATGGCTACACCTTC.

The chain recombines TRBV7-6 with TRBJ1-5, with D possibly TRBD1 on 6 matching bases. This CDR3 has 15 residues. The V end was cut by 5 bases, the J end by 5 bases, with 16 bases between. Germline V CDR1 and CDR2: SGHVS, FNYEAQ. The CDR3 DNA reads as TGTGCCAGCAGCACCGATGGGGGGGGCTATCAGCCCCAGCATTTT. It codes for CASSTDGGGYQPQHF.

This chain's CDR3 is CASMGVGEAFF. The DNA for the CDR3 is TGTGCCAGCATGGGAGTCGGTGAAGCTTTCTTT. The gene calls are TRBV6-5 and TRBJ1-1; D is ambiguous. The CDR3 contains 11 residues. Trimming stripped 7 bases from V and 7 bases from J, with 10 bases between. CDR1 and CDR2 (germline): MNHEY, SVGAGI.

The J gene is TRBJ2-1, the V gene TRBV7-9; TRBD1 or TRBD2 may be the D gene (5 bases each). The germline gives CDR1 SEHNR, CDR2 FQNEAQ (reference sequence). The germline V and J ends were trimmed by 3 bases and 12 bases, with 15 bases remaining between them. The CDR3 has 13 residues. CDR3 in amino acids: CASSLGHILGQFF. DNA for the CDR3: TGTGCCAGCAGCTTGGGGCATATACTAGGGCAGTTCTTC. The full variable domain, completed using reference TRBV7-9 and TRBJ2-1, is DTGVSQNPRHKITKRGQNVTFRCDPISEHNRLYWYRQTLGQGPEFLTYFQNEAQLEKSRLLSDRFSAERPKGSFSTLEIQRTEQGDSAMYLCASSLGHILGQFFGPGTRLTVL.

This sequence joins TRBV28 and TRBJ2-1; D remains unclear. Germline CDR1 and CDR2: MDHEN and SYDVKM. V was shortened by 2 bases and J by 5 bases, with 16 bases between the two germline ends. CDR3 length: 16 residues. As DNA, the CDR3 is TGTGCCAGCAGTTTAAGTGGCTCAAAAGGGAACAATGAGCAGTTCTTC. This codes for CASSLSGSKGNNEQFF.

The CDR3 DNA is TGTGCCAGCAGTGAATTCCCCGGGGCAGATACGCAGTATTTT. This gives the protein CASSEFPGADTQYF. The gene calls are TRBV2 and TRBJ2-3; a weak D match, TRBD2 (5 bases). Trimming removed 2 bases at V and 4 bases at J, with 10 bases between. CDR1 and CDR2 (germline): SNHLY, FYNNEI. The CDR3 contains 14 residues.

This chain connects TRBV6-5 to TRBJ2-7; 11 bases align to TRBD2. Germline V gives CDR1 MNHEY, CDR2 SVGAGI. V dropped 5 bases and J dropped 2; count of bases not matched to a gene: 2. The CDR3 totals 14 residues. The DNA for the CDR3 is TGTGCCAGCAGTCGGGGACTAGCGGCCTACGAGCAGTACTTC. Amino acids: CASSRGLAAYEQYF.

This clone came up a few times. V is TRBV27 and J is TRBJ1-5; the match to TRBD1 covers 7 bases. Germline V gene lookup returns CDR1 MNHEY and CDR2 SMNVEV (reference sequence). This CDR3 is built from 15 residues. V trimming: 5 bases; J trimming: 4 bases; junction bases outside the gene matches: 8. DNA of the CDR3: TGTGCCAGCAGTCCCTTGGACAGGAGGAATCAGCCCCAGCATTTT. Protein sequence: CASSPLDRRNQPQHF.

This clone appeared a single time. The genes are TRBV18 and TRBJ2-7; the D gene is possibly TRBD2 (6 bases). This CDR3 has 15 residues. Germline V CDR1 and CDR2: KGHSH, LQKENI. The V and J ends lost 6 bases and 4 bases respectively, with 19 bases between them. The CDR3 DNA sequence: TGTGCCAGCTCCGGGACTCCAAACGGAGGATACGAGCAGTACTTC. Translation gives CASSGTPNGGYEQYF.

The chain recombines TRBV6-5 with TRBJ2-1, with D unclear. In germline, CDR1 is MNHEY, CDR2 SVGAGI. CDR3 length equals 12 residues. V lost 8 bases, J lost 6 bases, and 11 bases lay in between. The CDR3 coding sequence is TGTGCCAGCCAGCAAACCACCAATGAGCAGTTCTTC. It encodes CASQQTTNEQFF.

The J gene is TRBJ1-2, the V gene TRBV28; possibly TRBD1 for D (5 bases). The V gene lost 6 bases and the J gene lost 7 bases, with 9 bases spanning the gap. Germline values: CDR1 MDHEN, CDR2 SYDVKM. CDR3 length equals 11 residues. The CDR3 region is CASSRQTGYTF. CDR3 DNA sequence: TGTGCCAGCAGCCGACAGACTGGCTACACCTTC.

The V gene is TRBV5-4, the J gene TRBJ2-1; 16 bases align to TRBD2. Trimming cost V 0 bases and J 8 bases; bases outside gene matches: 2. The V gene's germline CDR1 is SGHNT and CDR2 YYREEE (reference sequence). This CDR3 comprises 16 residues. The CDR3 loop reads CASSLGGTSGRDEQFF. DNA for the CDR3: TGTGCCAGCAGCTTGGGGGGGACTAGCGGGAGGGATGAGCAGTTCTTC.

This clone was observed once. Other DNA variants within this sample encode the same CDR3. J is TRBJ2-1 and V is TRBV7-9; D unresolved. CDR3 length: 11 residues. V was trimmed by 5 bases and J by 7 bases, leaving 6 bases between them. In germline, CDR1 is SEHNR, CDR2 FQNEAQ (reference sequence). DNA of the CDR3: TGTGCCAGCAGCCCCCGTAATGAGCAGTTCTTC. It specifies CASSPRNEQFF.

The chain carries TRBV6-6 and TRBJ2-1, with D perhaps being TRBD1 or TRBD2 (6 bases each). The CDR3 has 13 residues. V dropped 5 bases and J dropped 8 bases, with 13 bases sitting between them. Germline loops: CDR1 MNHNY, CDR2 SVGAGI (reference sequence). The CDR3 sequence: CASSPWRGDEQFF. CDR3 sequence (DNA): TGTGCCAGCAGTCCCTGGAGGGGGGATGAGCAGTTCTTC.

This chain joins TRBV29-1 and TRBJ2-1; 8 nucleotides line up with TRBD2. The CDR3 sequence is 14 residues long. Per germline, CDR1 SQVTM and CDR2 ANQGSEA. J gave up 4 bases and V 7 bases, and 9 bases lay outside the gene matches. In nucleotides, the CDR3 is TGCAGCGCCGAGGTCTTAGCGGGGTACAATGAGCAGTTCTTC. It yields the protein CSAEVLAGYNEQFF.

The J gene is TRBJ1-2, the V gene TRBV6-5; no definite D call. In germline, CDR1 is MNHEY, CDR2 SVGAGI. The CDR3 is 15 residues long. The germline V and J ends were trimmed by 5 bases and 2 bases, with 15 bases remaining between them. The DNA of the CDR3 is TGTGCCAGCAGTACGTTCGCAGGCAAGAACTATGGCTACACCTTC. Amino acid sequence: CASSTFAGKNYGYTF.

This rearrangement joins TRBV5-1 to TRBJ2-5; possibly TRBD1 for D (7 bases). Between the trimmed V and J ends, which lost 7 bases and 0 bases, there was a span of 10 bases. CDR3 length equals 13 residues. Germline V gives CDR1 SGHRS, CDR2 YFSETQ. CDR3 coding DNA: TGCGCCAGCGCAGGGGGGTACCAAGAGACCCAGTACTTC. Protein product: CASAGGYQETQYF.

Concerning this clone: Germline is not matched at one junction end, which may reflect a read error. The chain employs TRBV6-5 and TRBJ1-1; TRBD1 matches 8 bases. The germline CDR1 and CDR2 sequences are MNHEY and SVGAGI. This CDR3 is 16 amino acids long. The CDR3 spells CASSYSKYRGNPEAFF. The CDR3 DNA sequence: TGTGCCAGCAGTTACTCGAAGTACAGGGGGAACCCTGAAGCTTTCTTT.

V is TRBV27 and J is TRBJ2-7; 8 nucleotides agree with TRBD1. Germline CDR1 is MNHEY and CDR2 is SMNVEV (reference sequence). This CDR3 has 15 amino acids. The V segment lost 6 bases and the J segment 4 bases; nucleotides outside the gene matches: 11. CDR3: CASSPPAGGEYEQYF. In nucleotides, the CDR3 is TGTGCCAGCAGCCCCCCGGCAGGGGGCGAATACGAGCAGTACTTC.

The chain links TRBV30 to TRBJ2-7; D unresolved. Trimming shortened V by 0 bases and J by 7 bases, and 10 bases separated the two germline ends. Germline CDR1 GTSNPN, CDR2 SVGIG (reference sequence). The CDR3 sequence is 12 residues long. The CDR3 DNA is TGTGCCTGGAGTGTAGGGATTCTGGAGCAGTACTTC. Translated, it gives CAWSVGILEQYF.

The chain's CDR3 is CAIRKIAEETQYF. The CDR3 DNA sequence: TGTGCCATCAGGAAGATAGCGGAAGAGACCCAGTACTTC. This sequence joins TRBV10-3 and TRBJ2-5, with TRBD2 as a possible D gene (6 bases). This CDR3 region has 13 residues. V lost 6 bases to trimming and J lost 3 bases, with 11 bases between them. CDR1 is ENHRY, CDR2 SYGVKD, per germline.

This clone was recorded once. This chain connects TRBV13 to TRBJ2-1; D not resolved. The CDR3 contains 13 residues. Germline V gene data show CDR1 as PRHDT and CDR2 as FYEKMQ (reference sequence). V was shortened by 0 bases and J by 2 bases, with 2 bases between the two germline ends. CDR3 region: CASSLGTYNEQFF. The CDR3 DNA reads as TGTGCCAGCAGCTTAGGGACCTACAATGAGCAGTTCTTC. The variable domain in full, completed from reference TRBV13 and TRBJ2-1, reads AAGVIQSPRHLIKEKRETATLKCYPIPRHDTVYWYQQGPGQDPQFLISFYEKMQSDKGSIPDRFSAQQFSDYHSELNMSSLELGDSALYFCASSLGTYNEQFFGPGTRLTVL.

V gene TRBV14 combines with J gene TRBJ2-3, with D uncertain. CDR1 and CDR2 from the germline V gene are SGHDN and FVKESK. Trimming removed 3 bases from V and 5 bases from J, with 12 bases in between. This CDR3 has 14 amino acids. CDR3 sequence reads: CASSQLIGQDTQYF. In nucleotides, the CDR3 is TGTGCCAGCAGCCAGCTTATAGGGCAAGATACGCAGTATTTT. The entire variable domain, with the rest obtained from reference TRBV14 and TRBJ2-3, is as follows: EAGVTQFPSHSVIEKGQTVTLRCDPISGHDNLYWYRRVMGKEIKFLLHFVKESKQDESGMPNNRFLAERTGGTYSTLKVQPAELEDSGVYFCASSQLIGQDTQYFGPGTRLTVL.